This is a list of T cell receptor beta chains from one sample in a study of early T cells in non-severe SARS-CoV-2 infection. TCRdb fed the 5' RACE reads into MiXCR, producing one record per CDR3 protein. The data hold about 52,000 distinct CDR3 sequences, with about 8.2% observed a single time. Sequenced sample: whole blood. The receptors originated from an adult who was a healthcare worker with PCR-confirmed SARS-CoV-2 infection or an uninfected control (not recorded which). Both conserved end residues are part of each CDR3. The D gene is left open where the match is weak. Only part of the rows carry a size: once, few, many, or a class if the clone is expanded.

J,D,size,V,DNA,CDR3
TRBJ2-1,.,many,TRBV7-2,TGTGCCAGCAGCCTGACAGCGTCCTCCTACAATGAGCAGTTCTTC,CASSLTASSYNEQFF
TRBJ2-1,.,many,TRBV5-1,TGCGCCAGCAGCCAGGGACCACCTCTGAATGAGCAGTTCTTC,CASSQGPPLNEQFF
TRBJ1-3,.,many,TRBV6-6,TGTGCCAGCAGTTCGACAGCCGGAAACACCATATATTTT,CASSSTAGNTIYF
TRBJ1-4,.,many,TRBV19,TGTGCCAGTAGTTCTCGGACGGGTCAGGGTCTGTTTTTT,CASSSRTGQGLFF
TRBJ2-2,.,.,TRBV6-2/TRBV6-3,TGTGCCAGCAGTTATCTAGCCGGTTCTACCGGGGAGCTGTTTTTT,CASSYLAGSTGELFF
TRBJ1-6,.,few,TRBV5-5,TGTGCCAGCAGCTTGGGGACCTTAAATTCACCCCTCCACTTT,CASSLGTLNSPLHF
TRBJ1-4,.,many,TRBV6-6,TGTGCCAGCAGTTACTCCGGGCTCCCAACTAATGAAAAACTGTTTTTT,CASSYSGLPTNEKLFF
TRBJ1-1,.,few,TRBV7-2,TGTGCCAGCAGCAGGGACACCCTCACCCTGAACACTGAAGCTTTCTTT,CASSRDTLTLNTEAFF
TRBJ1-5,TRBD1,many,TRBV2,TGTGCCAGCAGTAATAACAGGGGAAGGCAGCCCCAGCATTTT,CASSNNRGRQPQHF
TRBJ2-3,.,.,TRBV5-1,TGCGCCAGCAGCTTGTGGTCGGAGAGCACAGATACGCAGTATTTT,CASSLWSESTDTQYF
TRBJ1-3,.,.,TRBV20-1,TGCAGTGCCCGGGACGCTGTTAGCACCATATATTTT,CSARDAVSTIYF
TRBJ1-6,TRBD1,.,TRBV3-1,TGTGCCAGCAGCCAAGAATGGCCGAGACAGGGTCGACTTTATTCACCCCTCCACTTT,CASSQEWPRQGRLYSPLHF
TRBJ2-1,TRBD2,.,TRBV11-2,TGTGCCAGCAGCTTAGCGGGACTAGATCACAATGAGCAGTTCTTC,CASSLAGLDHNEQFF
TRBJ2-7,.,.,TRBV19,TGTGCCAGCCTCGGAGGGCGCGAGCAGTACTTC,CASLGGREQYF
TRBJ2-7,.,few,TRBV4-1,TGCGCCAGCAGCCAAGATTTTGGGGGATGGGAGCAGTACTTC,CASSQDFGGWEQYF
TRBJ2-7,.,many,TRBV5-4,TGTGCCAGCAGCTTGGATGTATTATCCTACGAGCAGTACTTC,CASSLDVLSYEQYF
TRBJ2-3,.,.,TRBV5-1,TGCGCCAGCAGGCGTCAAAGCACAGATACGCAGTATTTT,CASRRQSTDTQYF
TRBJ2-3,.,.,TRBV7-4,TGTGCCAGCAGCTTAGGCTCCATCACAGATACGCAGTATTTT,CASSLGSITDTQYF
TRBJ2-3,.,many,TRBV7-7,TGTGCTAGCAGTCGGGACTTCGGAGATACGCAGTATTTT,CASSRDFGDTQYF
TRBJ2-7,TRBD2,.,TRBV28,TGTGCCAGCAGCCCTCGACTAGCGGGCACCTACGAGCAGTACTTC,CASSPRLAGTYEQYF
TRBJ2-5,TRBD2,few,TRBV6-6,TGTGCCAGCAGCCGACTAGCGGGGATCCAAGAGACCCAGTACTTC,CASSRLAGIQETQYF
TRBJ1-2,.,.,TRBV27,TGTGCCAGCAGTCGGGGGGCGAACTATGGCTACACCTTC,CASSRGANYGYTF
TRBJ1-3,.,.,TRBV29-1,TGCAGCGTCGCCGACTCGTCTGGAAACACCATATATTTT,CSVADSSGNTIYF
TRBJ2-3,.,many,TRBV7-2,TGTGCCAGCAGCCCTAGCTCTTCAGATACGCAGTATTTT,CASSPSSSDTQYF
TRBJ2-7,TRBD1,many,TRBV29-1,TGCAGCGTCCCGGGACAGGGGACCTACGAGCAGTACTTC,CSVPGQGTYEQYF
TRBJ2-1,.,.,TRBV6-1,TGTGCCAGCAGGATCAACCCGGGACTGGGGTCTCCAAGCTCCTACAATGAGCAGTTCTTC,CASRINPGLGSPSSYNEQFF
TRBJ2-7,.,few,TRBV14,TGTGCCAGCAGCCAGTACTACGAGCAGTACTTC,CASSQYYEQYF
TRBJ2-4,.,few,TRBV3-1,TGTGCCAGCAGCCAAGGACTAGATCACATTCAGTACTTC,CASSQGLDHIQYF
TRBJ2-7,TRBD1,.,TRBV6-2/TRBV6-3,TGTGCCAGCAGGTACGGTGGACAGGGTTTAGTGGAGCAGTACTTC,CASRYGGQGLVEQYF
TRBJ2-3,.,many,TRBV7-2,TGTGCCAGCAGCTTAGATATACCGGGGGCATTGGGCACAGATACGCAGTATTTT,CASSLDIPGALGTDTQYF
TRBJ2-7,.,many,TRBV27,TGTGCCAGCACCCCCCGAGCGGGCAGCTCCTACGAGCAGTACTTC,CASTPRAGSSYEQYF
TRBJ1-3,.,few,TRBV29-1,TGCAGCGTTCAAGGAGACACCATATATTTT,CSVQGDTIYF
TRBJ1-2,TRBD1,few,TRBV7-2,TGTGCCAGCAGCCCCTATAATGGACAGGGGAGCTATGGCTACACCTTC,CASSPYNGQGSYGYTF
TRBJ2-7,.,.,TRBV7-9,TGTGCCAGCAGCCAGGGACTTACCTACGAGCAGTACTTC,CASSQGLTYEQYF
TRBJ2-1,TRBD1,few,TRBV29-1,TGCAGCTCCTCCTTTATCGGGACAGTCTCCTACAATGAGCAGTTCTTC,CSSSFIGTVSYNEQFF
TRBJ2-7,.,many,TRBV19,TGTGCCACCAAAAGGGGGATCCTCTCCTACGAGCAGTACTTC,CATKRGILSYEQYF
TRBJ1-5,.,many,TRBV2,TGTGCCAGCAGTGAAAGGGGGGTGGGCAGCTTCCGCGCACAGCCCCAGCATTTT,CASSERGVGSFRAQPQHF
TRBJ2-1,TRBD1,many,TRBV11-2,TGTGCCAGCAGCTTCACGTTACAGGGGGCGACGTGGAATGAGCAGTTCTTC,CASSFTLQGATWNEQFF
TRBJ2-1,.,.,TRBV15,TGTGCCACCAGCAGAGACCGGACTAACTACAATGAGCAGTTCTTC,CATSRDRTNYNEQFF
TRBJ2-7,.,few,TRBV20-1,TGCAGTGCTAGTGCTCAGGACTACGAGCAGTACTTC,CSASAQDYEQYF
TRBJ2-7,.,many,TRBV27,TGTGCCAGCAGTCGATACGAGCAGTACTTC,CASSRYEQYF
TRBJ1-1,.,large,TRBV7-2,TGTGCCAGCAGCTTAGGTGGAGGGGGCACTGAAGCTTTCTTT,CASSLGGGGTEAFF
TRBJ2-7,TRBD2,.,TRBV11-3,TGTGCCAGCAGCTCCGGGACTAGCGGGACCTACGAGCAGTACTTC,CASSSGTSGTYEQYF
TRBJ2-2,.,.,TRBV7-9,TGTGCCAGCAGCTTATCCTACCCGAACACCGGGGAGCTGTTTTTT,CASSLSYPNTGELFF
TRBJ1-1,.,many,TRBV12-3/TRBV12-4,TGTGCCAGCAGCCAACTGACTGAAGCTTTCTTT,CASSQLTEAFF
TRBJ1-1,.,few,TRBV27,TGTGCCAGCAGTTTATGGGGGCTCGAGAACACTGAAGCTTTCTTT,CASSLWGLENTEAFF
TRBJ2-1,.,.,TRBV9,TGTGCCAGCAGCGTCTCTGTGCACAATGAGCAGTTCTTC,CASSVSVHNEQFF
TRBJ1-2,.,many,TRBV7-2,TGTGCCAGCAGCCCCCCCCGGGGCAGTGTTACTGGCTACACCTTC,CASSPPRGSVTGYTF
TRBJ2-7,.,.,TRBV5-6,TGTGCCAGCAGCGACGGCACCTACGAGCAGTACTTC,CASSDGTYEQYF
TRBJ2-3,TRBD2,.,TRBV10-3,TGTGCCATCAGTGAGTCGATCGGTGGCGGGAGGCGGGCAGATACGCAGTTTTTT,CAISESIGGGRRADTQFF
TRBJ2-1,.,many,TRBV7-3,TGTGCCAGCAGCTTGGGGGGCACTTTGAATGAGCAGTTCTTC,CASSLGGTLNEQFF
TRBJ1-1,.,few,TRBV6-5,TGTGCCAGCAGCCCTTACGACAGAGACACTGAAGCTTTCTTT,CASSPYDRDTEAFF
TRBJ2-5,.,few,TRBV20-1,TGCAGTCTGGGACATTTTCGGGAGACCCAGTACTTC,CSLGHFRETQYF
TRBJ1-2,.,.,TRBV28,TGTGCCAGCACCCGGGACACCGTATACTATGGCTACACCTTC,CASTRDTVYYGYTF
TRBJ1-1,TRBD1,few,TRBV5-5,TGTGCCAGCATCCATGGACAGGGGAAGATTACGAACACTGAAGCTTTCTTT,CASIHGQGKITNTEAFF
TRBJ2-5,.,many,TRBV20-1,TGCAGTGCTAGCGACTTAGTCGAAGAGACCCAGTACTTC,CSASDLVEETQYF
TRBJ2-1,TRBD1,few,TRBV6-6,TGTGCCAGCAGTTCTCCGGGACAGACATACAATGAGCAGTTCTTC,CASSSPGQTYNEQFF
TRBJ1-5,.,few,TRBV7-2,TGTGCCAGCAGCCGGCCCAGACTCCCCCAGCATTTT,CASSRPRLPQHF